This is a list of T cell receptor beta chains from one sample in a study of identical twins. TCRdb processed the 5' RACE reads anew with MiXCR; each CDR3 protein has one entry. The table records about 240,000 distinct CDR3 sequences, about 11% of them present only once. Input material: memory T cells sorted from blood. The source is a man aged 50 to 59 in good health. The CDR3 runs from the conserved cysteine through the conserved F or W. D genes are given only for firm matches. Clone size, where shown, is once, few, many, or a class for clones that have expanded.

clone size	CDR3 length	V gene	D gene	J gene	CDR3 protein	CDR3 DNA
.	14	TRBV2	.	TRBJ1-2	CASSEDRDAYGYTF	TGTGCCAGCAGTGAAGACCGCGACGCCTATGGCTACACCTTC
many	16	TRBV4-3	.	TRBJ2-3	CASSQERCLSTDTQYF	TGCGCCAGCAGCCAAGAAAGGTGCCTGAGCACAGATACGCAGTATTTT
few	12	TRBV6-5	.	TRBJ2-7	CASSNGRTEQYF	TGTGCCAGCAGCAATGGACGCACGGAGCAGTACTTC
.	18	TRBV4-3	TRBD2	TRBJ2-5	CASSQAGTSGGSRETQYF	TGCGCCAGCAGCCAGGCCGGGACTAGCGGGGGTAGTCGGGAGACCCAGTACTTC
many	15	TRBV12-3/TRBV12-4	.	TRBJ1-6	CASSSEGFRNSPLHF	TGTGCCAGCAGTTCAGAGGGTTTCAGGAATTCACCCCTCCACTTT
.	14	TRBV5-4	TRBD2	TRBJ2-4	CASSLLAGGDIQYF	TGTGCCAGCAGCTTGCTAGCGGGAGGGGACATTCAGTACTTC
many	14	TRBV20-1	TRBD2	TRBJ2-5	CSARASGRVETQYF	TGCAGTGCTAGAGCGAGCGGGAGGGTGGAGACCCAGTACTTC
.	15	TRBV25-1	.	TRBJ1-1	CASTPPGHMNTEAFF	TGTGCCAGCACTCCACCAGGGCACATGAACACTGAAGCTTTCTTT
many	15	TRBV12-3/TRBV12-4	.	TRBJ2-3	CASSFVGVDTDTQYF	TGTGCCAGCAGTTTCGTGGGCGTGGACACAGATACGCAGTATTTT
many	13	TRBV7-2	.	TRBJ1-4	CASSLGALEKLFF	TGTGCCAGCAGCTTAGGAGCCCTTGAAAAACTGTTTTTT
few	16	TRBV7-9	.	TRBJ1-6	CASSPRSGVYNSPLHF	TGTGCCAGCAGCCCCCGGTCGGGCGTGTATAATTCACCCCTCCACTTT
.	16	TRBV3-1	.	TRBJ1-5	CASSRGQPNSNQPQHF	TGTGCCAGCAGCCGCGGGCAACCTAATAGCAATCAGCCCCAGCATTTT
many	14	TRBV4-2	TRBD2	TRBJ2-5	CASSVSGDQETQYF	TGTGCCAGCAGCGTCAGCGGGGACCAAGAGACCCAGTACTTC
many	15	TRBV7-8	TRBD1	TRBJ2-2	CASSRDRGLTGELFF	TGTGCCAGCAGCCGCGACAGGGGGCTCACCGGGGAGCTGTTTTTT
many	15	TRBV18	.	TRBJ2-5	CASSPASLPQETQYF	TGTGCCAGCTCACCAGCTAGCCTCCCACAAGAGACCCAGTACTTC
few	14	TRBV12-3/TRBV12-4	.	TRBJ1-5	CASSLAGVDQPQHF	TGTGCCAGCAGTTTAGCGGGAGTGGATCAGCCCCAGCATTTT
.	14	TRBV3-1	.	TRBJ2-5	CASSQYGTGETQYF	TGTGCCAGCAGCCAATACGGGACGGGTGAGACCCAGTACTTC
once	13	TRBV19	TRBD2	TRBJ2-7	CASSWREVYEQYF	TGTGCCAGTAGCTGGCGGGAGGTGTACGAGCAGTACTTC
many	15	TRBV5-1	.	TRBJ1-4	CASSLALGSNEKLFF	TGCGCCAGCAGCTTGGCCCTGGGTTCTAATGAAAAACTGTTTTTT
many	14	TRBV29-1	TRBD2	TRBJ2-5	CSVGLAGPKETQYF	TGCAGCGTGGGACTAGCGGGACCCAAAGAGACCCAGTACTTC
.	13	TRBV6-2/TRBV6-3	.	TRBJ2-1	CASSYERRSKMLF	TGTGCCAGCAGTTACGAACGGCGGAGTAAGATGCTCTTC
many	15	TRBV19	TRBD2	TRBJ2-1	CASSTGLGSYNEQFF	TGTGCCAGTAGTACCGGACTAGGCTCCTACAATGAGCAGTTCTTC
many	13	TRBV29-1	.	TRBJ2-3	CSVEQGSTDTQYF	TGCAGCGTTGAGCAGGGATCCACAGATACGCAGTATTTT
few	14	TRBV20-1	TRBD2	TRBJ2-1	CSALIGTSNNEQFF	TGCAGTGCTCTTATAGGGACTAGCAACAATGAGCAGTTCTTC
many	14	TRBV7-9	.	TRBJ2-7	CASSLSGSTYEQYF	TGTGCCAGCAGCTTATCGGGCAGTACCTACGAGCAGTACTTC
many	18	TRBV5-6	.	TRBJ2-7	CASSLWGRLRGLNYEQYF	TGTGCCAGCAGCTTGTGGGGCAGGCTAAGAGGTTTAAACTACGAGCAGTACTTC
.	15	TRBV21-1	.	TRBJ2-7	CASSKVPRDSYEQYF	TGTGCCAGCAGCAAAGTCCCCAGGGACTCCTACGAGCAGTACTTC
.	13	TRBV6-1	TRBD2	TRBJ2-1	CASRAPGGDEQFF	TGTGCCAGCAGAGCACCGGGGGGGGATGAGCAGTTCTTC
many	17	TRBV11-2	.	TRBJ2-2	CASSPNAGAASTGELFF	TGTGCCAGCAGTCCTAACGCCGGGGCCGCAAGCACCGGGGAGCTGTTTTTT
many	16	TRBV5-1	.	TRBJ1-6	CASSLASRDINSPLHF	TGCGCCAGCAGCTTGGCCAGCCGAGACATCAATTCACCCCTCCACTTT
many	18	TRBV27	TRBD2	TRBJ2-1	CASSPRVSAGDNVNEQFF	TGTGCCAGCAGTCCCCGAGTTTCGGCGGGAGATAATGTGAATGAGCAGTTCTTC
many	11	TRBV7-2	.	TRBJ1-6	CASSLNSPLHF	TGTGCCAGCAGCTTAAATTCACCCCTCCACTTT
few	13	TRBV12-3/TRBV12-4	.	TRBJ1-6	CASSRDTFSPLHF	TGTGCCAGCAGCCGGGACACCTTTTCACCCCTCCACTTT
few	17	TRBV6-2/TRBV6-3	.	TRBJ2-5	CASSYGAPVTLQETQYF	TGTGCCAGCAGTTACGGGGCTCCGGTTACCTTACAAGAGACCCAGTACTTC
.	11	TRBV20-1	.	TRBJ2-5	CSARVGETQYF	TGCAGTGCTAGAGTGGGAGAGACCCAGTACTTC
.	13	TRBV4-3	.	TRBJ2-7	CASSQDGNYEQYF	TGCGCCAGCAGCCAAGACGGCAACTACGAGCAGTACTTC
.	14	TRBV20-1	TRBD1	TRBJ2-7	CSVVIGTGLYEQYF	TGCAGTGTCGTGATCGGGACAGGGCTCTACGAGCAGTACTTC
few	16	TRBV4-3	TRBD1	TRBJ1-4	CASSQDRGTVNEKLFF	TGCGCCAGCAGCCAAGATCGGGGGACAGTTAATGAAAAACTGTTTTTT
few	11	TRBV20-1	.	TRBJ1-2	CSGDGRYGYTF	TGCAGCGGGGACGGACGATATGGCTACACCTTC
few	13	TRBV20-1	.	TRBJ1-6	CSSPSGSDSPLHF	TGCAGTTCCCCCTCCGGGTCGGATTCACCCCTCCACTTT
few	15	TRBV21-1	.	TRBJ2-5	CASSIRTGSQETQYF	TGTGCCAGCAGCATTAGGACAGGGTCACAAGAGACCCAGTACTTC